One and the same sample provided the 28 T cell receptor beta chains below, sequenced in a study of OX40 agonist ivuxolimab in advanced cancers. The data were produced by immunoSEQ multiplex PCR, yet TCRdb's version contains in-frame clones alone and is incomplete. This table has 65,000 to 95,000 clones, less than 95% appearing once. This material consisted of CD4+ or CD8+ T cells sorted from blood, taken in a trial of the OX40 agonist ivuxolimab. These receptors all stem from an adult with an advanced solid tumor such as melanoma, head and neck, liver or kidney cancer.

V usage is TRBV11-2 and J usage is TRBJ1-3; D ambiguous. Trimming took off 0 bases at V and 0 bases at J, with 9 bases between the two ends. The CDR3 covers 16 residues. Germline V gene data show CDR1 as SGHAT and CDR2 as FQNNGV. Written as DNA, the CDR3 is TGTGCCAGCAGCTTAGATCCGGGGAGCTCTGGAAACACCATATATTTT. Its protein is CASSLDPGSSGNTIYF.

This chain uses TRBV18 with TRBJ2-1, with 7 bases that match TRBD1. CDR1 is KGHSH and CDR2 is LQKENI in the germline V gene. The ends lost 0 bases at V and 3 bases at J; junction bases unmatched: 5. The CDR3 is 16 residues long. DNA for the CDR3: TGTGCCAGCTCACCACCAGGGGGCCCCAGCTACAATGAGCAGTTCTTC. Translated: CASSPPGGPSYNEQFF.

V gene TRBV5-5 combines with J gene TRBJ1-1; D unclear. Looked up from germline, CDR1 is SGHKS and CDR2 is YYEKEE (reference sequence). V was pared by 3 bases and J by 3 bases, with 6 bases between. The CDR3 totals 12 residues. The CDR3 here is CASSWTDTEAFF. The CDR3 DNA reads TGTGCCAGCAGCTGGACGGACACTGAAGCTTTCTTT.

This sequence joins TRBV7-6 and TRBJ2-7; TRBD1 might be the D (6 bases). The CDR3 length is 17 residues. Per germline, CDR1 SGHVS and CDR2 FNYEAQ. V lost 8 bases and J 2 bases, leaving 25 bases between the germline ends. The CDR3 bases are TGTGCCAGCTCCTCGCAACCCAACCAGGGGACCCCCTACGAGCAGTACTTC. Translated, it gives CASSSQPNQGTPYEQYF.

The rearrangement links TRBV10-3 to TRBJ2-3; D remains unclear. Germline V lookup: CDR1 ENHRY, CDR2 SYGVKD. The CDR3 spans 16 residues. With 3 bases removed from V and 2 bases from J, the gap between germline ends came to 15 bases. Here the CDR3 reads CAISDLSGWNTDTQYF. CDR3 DNA sequence: TGTGCCATCAGTGACTTATCCGGGTGGAACACAGATACGCAGTATTTT.

The V and J genes are TRBV21-1 and TRBJ1-1. TRBV21-1 is reported as a pseudogene. The CDR3 extends over 15 amino acids. CDR3 sequence (DNA): TGTGCCAGCAGCAAAGGCACTCTACCTCTCACTGAAGCTTTCTTT. It translates to CASSKGTLPLTEAFF.

The V call is TRBV4-3, the J call TRBJ2-7; D unresolved. The V gene lost 0 bases and the J gene lost 7 bases, with 13 bases spanning the gap. Germline V gene lookup returns CDR1 LGHNA and CDR2 YSLEER. The length of the CDR3 is 14 residues. Written as DNA, the CDR3 is TGCGCCAGCAGCCAAGAAGTCACGGGTACTGAGCAGTACTTC. This sequence encodes CASSQEVTGTEQYF.

This chain links TRBV4-2 with TRBJ1-3; the match to TRBD1 covers 7 bases. Germline values: CDR1 LGHNA, CDR2 YNFKEQ. The CDR3 covers 17 residues. The trim removed 1 base at V and 4 bases at J, leaving 10 bases unmatched. CDR3 sequence reads: CASSQGGEGAEGNTIYF. DNA for the CDR3: TGTGCCAGCAGCCAAGGGGGGGAGGGGGCAGAAGGAAACACCATATATTTT.

This chain links TRBV9 with TRBJ2-7, with D possibly matching TRBD2 (6 bases). The germline V gene encodes CDR1 SGDLS and CDR2 YYNGEE. The germline V and J ends were trimmed by 0 bases and 3 bases, with 10 bases remaining between them. The CDR3 runs 14 residues. The CDR3 region is CASSVGGRNYEQYF. The CDR3, as DNA: TGTGCCAGCAGCGTAGGTGGGAGGAACTACGAGCAGTACTTC.

The V gene is TRBV6-5, the J gene TRBJ2-5, with 9 bases that match TRBD2. CDR1 and CDR2 (germline): MNHEY, SVGAGI. With V trimmed by 0 bases and J by 5 bases, 4 bases remained unmatched. This CDR3 region has 15 residues. CDR3 DNA sequence: TGTGCCAGCAGTTACTCGGGCGGGGGGGCGGAGACCCAGTACTTC. Protein: CASSYSGGGAETQYF.

V usage is TRBV2 and J usage is TRBJ2-7; D gene uncertain. The V end was cut by 6 bases, the J end by 2 bases, with 17 bases between. Germline V gene lookup returns CDR1 SNHLY and CDR2 FYNNEI. This CDR3 is built from 15 residues. The CDR3 DNA reads as TGTGCCAGCAGGCCCTCGCTAAGTCCCCCCTACGAGCAGTACTTC. It specifies CASRPSLSPPYEQYF.

V and J are TRBV6-5 and TRBJ2-2, with D possibly called TRBD1 or TRBD2 (7 bases each). The V and J ends lost 8 bases and 5 bases respectively, with 18 bases between them. CDR1 MNHEY and CDR2 SVGAGI come from the germline V gene. This CDR3 has 15 amino acids. In DNA, the CDR3 is TGTGCCAGCCGGGAGGACAGGTTCGCGACCGGGGAGCTGTTTTTT. Protein product: CASREDRFATGELFF.

The chain couples TRBV11-2 to TRBJ2-7; D gene unclear. Germline V CDR1 and CDR2: SGHAT, FQNNGV. The CDR3 extends over 14 amino acids. V was clipped by 1 base and J by 3 bases, with 10 bases between them. CDR3 in amino acids: CASSLVDTFYEQYF. The CDR3 DNA reads TGTGCCAGCAGCTTAGTTGACACCTTCTACGAGCAGTACTTC.

The gene calls are TRBV5-4 and TRBJ1-5, with no clear D. Germline V gene data show CDR1 as SGHNT and CDR2 as YYREEE (reference sequence). The CDR3 consists of 13 residues. V lost 0 bases and J lost 7, with 8 bases in between. The CDR3: CASSLGTGQPQHF. The CDR3 nucleotides read TGTGCCAGCAGCTTGGGAACGGGACAGCCCCAGCATTTT.

The J gene is TRBJ2-1, the V gene TRBV27; D uncertain. CDR3 length: 12 residues. The germline V gene encodes CDR1 MNHEY and CDR2 SMNVEV (reference sequence). With 3 bases removed from V and 6 bases from J, the gap between germline ends came to 6 bases. Here the CDR3 DNA reads TGTGCCAGCAGTTTCAATGGCAATGAGCAGTTCTTC. Its translation: CASSFNGNEQFF.

The rearrangement joins TRBV6-4 to TRBJ2-3, with a possible D match to TRBD2 (6 bases). V lost 0 bases and J lost 6, with 13 bases in between. Germline V gene data show CDR1 as MRHNA and CDR2 as SNTAGT. This CDR3 has 15 amino acids. This chain's CDR3 is CASSDSAGTGDTQYF. The CDR3 region has the DNA TGTGCCAGCAGTGACTCGGCGGGAACAGGCGATACGCAGTATTTT.

V usage is TRBV6-1 and J usage is TRBJ2-7, with D possibly TRBD1 on 6 matching bases. Per germline, CDR1 MNHNS and CDR2 SASEGT. The CDR3 has 12 amino acids. Trimming took 10 bases from V and 0 from J, leaving 10 bases between them. DNA for the CDR3: TGTGCCATCCGGGACAACTCCTACGAGCAGTACTTC. It specifies CAIRDNSYEQYF.

A single count supports this clone. The V gene is TRBV4-3, the J gene TRBJ1-2; the D gene is possibly TRBD1 (5 bases). There are 13 residues in the CDR3. Trimming left V 1 base short and J 7 bases short, with 10 bases between. Germline CDR1 is LGHNA and CDR2 is YSLEER. The DNA of the CDR3 is TGCGCCAGCAGCCAAGGGGGCGCGTCTGGCTACACCTTC. It specifies CASSQGGASGYTF.

This sequence joins TRBV18 and TRBJ2-5; 7 bases map to TRBD1. The germline gives CDR1 KGHSH, CDR2 LQKENI. The CDR3 is 15 residues long. The junction had 5 bases not matched to a gene; V was cut back by 4 bases and J by 0 bases. The CDR3: CASSLDRRYQETQYF. In nucleotides, the CDR3 is TGTGCCAGCTCACTGGACAGGAGGTACCAAGAGACCCAGTACTTC.

The V gene is TRBV4-1, the J gene TRBJ2-1; 12 bases align to TRBD2. The V segment lost 2 bases and the J segment 7 bases; nucleotides outside the gene matches: 0. This CDR3 is 14 amino acids long. From germline, CDR1 is MGHRA and CDR2 YSYEKL. The CDR3 is CASSQLAGGNEQFF. The CDR3 DNA reads TGCGCCAGCAGCCAACTAGCGGGGGGGAATGAGCAGTTCTTC.

The chain employs TRBV10-3 and TRBJ2-1, with 7 bases matching TRBD1. The CDR3 loop spans 15 amino acids. The germline V gene encodes CDR1 ENHRY and CDR2 SYGVKD. The V and J ends lost 3 bases and 1 base, in that order; junction bases with no gene match: 3. The CDR3 region has the DNA TGTGCCATCAGTGAAGCCAGGGGGTCCTACAATGAGCAGTTCTTC. Encoded protein: CAISEARGSYNEQFF.

This clone has only one observation. This chain connects TRBV13 to TRBJ1-1; 7 nucleotides match TRBD1. Germline V gives CDR1 PRHDT, CDR2 FYEKMQ (reference sequence). The CDR3 sequence is 14 residues long. Trimming at V came to 5 bases and at J to 2 bases, leaving 5 bases not matched to a gene. Written as DNA, the CDR3 is TGTGCCAGCAGCCAAGGGACAGTAAACACTGAAGCTTTCTTT. Translation: CASSQGTVNTEAFF.

The V and J genes are TRBV9 and TRBJ2-7; TRBD2 agrees at 10 bases. The germline V gene has CDR1 SGDLS and CDR2 YYNGEE. Trimming at V came to 4 bases and at J to 0 bases, leaving 7 bases not matched to a gene. This CDR3 contains 16 residues. CDR3 DNA: TGTGCCAGCAGCCCCCATAGCGGGGGGATCTCCTACGAGCAGTACTTC. This sequence encodes CASSPHSGGISYEQYF.

The chain is built from TRBV4-1 and TRBJ2-7; D gene ambiguous. CDR1 is MGHRA and CDR2 is YSYEKL in the germline V gene. V gave up 1 base and J gave up 2 bases, with 9 bases separating them. The CDR3 sequence is 14 residues long. This chain's CDR3 is CASSQGATTYEQYF. The CDR3 coding sequence is TGCGCCAGCAGCCAAGGAGCGACGACCTACGAGCAGTACTTC.

The chain employs TRBV27 and TRBJ2-7; D call uncertain. This CDR3 is 14 amino acids long. Looked up from germline, CDR1 is MNHEY and CDR2 is SMNVEV (reference sequence). The V end was cut by 0 bases, the J end by 5 bases, with 11 bases between. DNA of the CDR3: TGTGCCAGCAGTTTATCGTCGTCGAGGAACGAGCAGTACTTC. Residues: CASSLSSSRNEQYF.

V and J are TRBV10-2 and TRBJ1-5; D gene unclear. The CDR3 length is 14 residues. V was cut by 2 bases and J by 0 bases, with 5 bases left in between. Germline CDR1 and CDR2: WSHSY and SAAADI. Here the CDR3 DNA reads TGCGCCAGCAGTGAGGTTGGTAGCAATCAGCCCCAGCATTTT. It specifies CASSEVGSNQPQHF.

The CDR3 sequence: CASSSRGGDTDTQYF. Here the CDR3 DNA reads TGTGCCAGCAGTTCTCGGGGGGGCGATACAGATACGCAGTATTTT. V and J are TRBV2 and TRBJ2-3; 8 bases match TRBD2. Losses at the gene ends were 5 bases for V and 3 bases for J; bases not matched to a gene: 7. This CDR3 is 15 amino acids long. CDR1 and CDR2 from the germline V gene are SNHLY and FYNNEI.

The chain combines TRBV11-2 with TRBJ1-1; 9 bases are a match to TRBD1. V shed 2 bases, J shed 4 bases, and the junction held 5 bases outside the gene matches. This CDR3 is 15 amino acids long. The germline CDR1 and CDR2 sequences are SGHAT and FQNNGV. The CDR3 DNA reads TGTGCCAGCAGCTTATACGAGACAGGGGGCACTGAAGCTTTCTTT. As protein: CASSLYETGGTEAFF.